This TCR beta chain was observed in a study of T cell responses to AZD1222 COVID-19 vaccine. A single count supports this clone. Measured with immunoSEQ multiplex PCR; TCRdb has only the in-frame clones, and not every one. The repertoire holds roughly 150,000 clones, 88% seen once, with over 4.5% in the top ten. Germline CDR1 is SNHLY and CDR2 is FYNNEI. V dropped 4 bases and J dropped 4; count of bases not matched to a gene: 3. This CDR3 has 14 amino acids. The input for sequencing was peripheral blood, taken on day 0 of AZD1222 vaccination. The genes are TRBV2 and TRBJ2-3, with TRBD2 identical over 9 bases. The sequence derives from an adult in good health. CDR3 bases: TGTGCCAGCAGTGTAAAGCGGGAGGCAGATACGCAGTATTTT. Its translation: CASSVKREADTQYF.